These 14 T cell receptor beta chains were sequenced from one sample in a study of tumor-infiltrating lymphocytes in localized non-small cell lung cancer. Assay: immunoSEQ multiplex PCR; the TCRdb copy retains only in-frame clones and omits some. The sample yields 9,500 to 13,000 clones, under 80% seen once. Input material: uninvolved lung tissue not adjacent to the tumor. The receptors originated from a human donor with non-small cell lung cancer.

The V and J genes are TRBV5-1 and TRBJ1-3; TRBD1 matches 7 bases. The junction had 15 bases not matched to a gene; V was cut back by 6 bases and J by 0 bases. The CDR3 extends over 18 amino acids. Germline V CDR1 and CDR2: SGHRS, YFSETQ. The CDR3, as DNA: TGCGCCAGCACTTTTGGGCCCGCGACAGGGAGCTCTGGAAACACCATATATTTT. This sequence encodes CASTFGPATGSSGNTIYF.

This clone was found once. The chain links TRBV25-1 to TRBJ1-4; D is uncertain. This CDR3 contains 14 residues. Germline V gene sequence: CDR1 MGHDK, CDR2 SYGVNS. V was clipped by 2 bases and J by 14 bases, with 18 bases between them. CDR3 protein: CASSEPGRGITLFF. In nucleotides, the CDR3 is TGTGCCAGCAGTGAACCCGGTCGTGGAATCACGCTGTTTTTT. The full variable domain, completed using reference TRBV25-1 and TRBJ1-4, is EADIYQTPRYLVIGTGKKITLECSQTMGHDKMYWYQQDPGMELHLIHYSYGVNSTEKGDLSSESTVSRIRTEHFPLTLESARPSHTSQYLCASSEPGRGITLFFGSGTQLSVL.

This clone turned up a few times. CDR3 residues: CASSLDGTGEAFF. The CDR3 DNA reads TGTGCCAGCAGCTTAGATGGGACAGGGGAAGCTTTCTTT. This chain connects TRBV11-3 to TRBJ1-1; 9 bases fit TRBD1. J was trimmed by 8 bases and V by 0 bases; bases with no gene match: 1. Germline values: CDR1 SGHNT, CDR2 YENEEA. This CDR3 region has 13 residues.

The CDR3 protein is CASSLDGTGYIQYF. In nucleotides, the CDR3 is TGTGCCAGCAGCTTGGACGGGACAGGGTACATTCAGTACTTC. The J gene is TRBJ2-4, the V gene TRBV5-4; 9 nucleotides agree with TRBD1. The CDR3 length is 14 residues. V was clipped by 0 bases and J by 8 bases; unmatched bases: 3. The germline V gene encodes CDR1 SGHNT and CDR2 YYREEE (reference sequence).

This clone appeared a single time. This sequence joins TRBV28 and TRBJ1-2; a weak D match, TRBD1 (5 bases). Trimming removed 6 bases from V and 4 bases from J, with 24 bases in between. The CDR3 is 17 residues long. The V gene's germline CDR1 is MDHEN and CDR2 SYDVKM. Written as DNA, the CDR3 is TGTGCCAGCAGCCGGGGATCAGGGCGAACTACCGTCTATGGCTACACCTTC. It translates to CASSRGSGRTTVYGYTF.

The chain recombines TRBV7-3 with TRBJ2-7; 8 bases are a match to TRBD2. Trimming cost V 5 bases and J 6 bases; bases outside gene matches: 6. This CDR3 region has 13 residues. Germline V CDR1 and CDR2: SGHTA, FQGTGA. The CDR3 sequence is CASSQGLAREQYF. In DNA form, the CDR3 reads TGTGCCAGCAGCCAAGGACTAGCTCGCGAGCAGTACTTC.

The chain carries TRBV28 and TRBJ2-7, with D hard to call. Trimming pared 3 bases from V and 3 bases from J, leaving 6 bases between. Germline V lookup: CDR1 MDHEN, CDR2 SYDVKM. The CDR3 is 12 amino acids. CDR3 nucleotide sequence: TGTGCCAGCAGTTTCCAGAACTACGAGCAGTACTTC. As protein: CASSFQNYEQYF.

The V gene is TRBV29-1, the J gene TRBJ2-7, with D unresolved. In germline, CDR1 is SQVTM, CDR2 ANQGSEA. The CDR3 runs 11 residues. V was shortened by 4 bases and J by 4 bases, with 8 bases between the two germline ends. The CDR3 sequence is CSVGRSYEQYF. CDR3 nucleotides: TGCAGCGTTGGTCGTTCGTACGAGCAGTACTTC.

This clone was seen once. The DNA for the CDR3 is TGTGCCAGCAGTGCCCAGCGCTACAATGAGCAGTTCTTC. Translation: CASSAQRYNEQFF. This chain connects TRBV2 to TRBJ2-1; D gene unclear. The CDR3 runs 13 residues. V was pared by 4 bases and J by 3 bases, with 7 bases between. Germline V CDR1 and CDR2: SNHLY, FYNNEI.

This rearrangement joins TRBV10-2 to TRBJ1-2; D gene uncertain. Germline V gene lookup returns CDR1 WSHSY and CDR2 SAAADI. The CDR3 covers 15 residues. The V end lost 6 bases, the J end lost 8 bases, and 22 bases lay between the germline ends. CDR3 DNA: TGCGCCAGCAGCCCGGGTCCGGTTTCCCCTTTGGGCTACACCTTC. It translates to CASSPGPVSPLGYTF.

CDR3 nucleotides: TGTGCCAGCAGCTTAGAGGGAGGTCAGCCCCAGCATTTT. Residues: CASSLEGGQPQHF. The V call is TRBV7-9, the J call TRBJ1-5; no definite D call. The CDR3 is 13 amino acids. Trimming cost V 1 base and J 6 bases, with 7 bases left between them. CDR1 and CDR2 (germline): SEHNR, FQNEAQ (reference sequence).

The CDR3 DNA reads TGCGCCAGCAGCCGCATACCGGGCCCTGAAGCTTTCTTT. Translation gives CASSRIPGPEAFF. The gene calls are TRBV4-3 and TRBJ1-1, with D unclear. From germline, CDR1 is LGHNA and CDR2 YSLEER. This CDR3 has 13 amino acids. V lost 4 bases, J lost 6 bases, and 12 bases lay in between.

The chain couples TRBV4-1 to TRBJ2-5; D is uncertain. V lost 1 base and J 3 bases, leaving 15 bases between the germline ends. Germline V gene lookup returns CDR1 MGHRA and CDR2 YSYEKL. The CDR3 runs to 16 residues. CDR3 coding DNA: TGCGCCAGCAGCCAAGGTGGGATGGGTCTTAAAGAGACCCAGTACTTC. The encoded protein is CASSQGGMGLKETQYF.

The gene calls are TRBV11-2 and TRBJ2-3; 8 bases match TRBD1. The CDR3 runs to 15 residues. The J segment lost 3 bases and the V segment lost 5 bases, leaving 7 bases of the junction unmatched. The germline V gene has CDR1 SGHAT and CDR2 FQNNGV. In nucleotides, the CDR3 is TGTGCCAGCAGCCCCGACAGGGGTGGGACAGATACGCAGTATTTT. Its translation is CASSPDRGGTDTQYF.